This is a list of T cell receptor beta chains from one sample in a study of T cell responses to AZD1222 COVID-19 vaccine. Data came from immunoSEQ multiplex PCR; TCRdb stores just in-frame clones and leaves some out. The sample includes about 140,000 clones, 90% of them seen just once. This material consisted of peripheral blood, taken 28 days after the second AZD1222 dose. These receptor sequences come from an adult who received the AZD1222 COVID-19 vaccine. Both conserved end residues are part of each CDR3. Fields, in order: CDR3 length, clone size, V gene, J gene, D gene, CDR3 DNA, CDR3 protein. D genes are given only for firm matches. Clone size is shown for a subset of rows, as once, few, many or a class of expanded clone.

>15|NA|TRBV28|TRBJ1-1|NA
TGTGCCAGCAGTTTGTTCGGGGTTAGGGGCACTGAAGCTTTCTTT
CASSLFGVRGTEAFF
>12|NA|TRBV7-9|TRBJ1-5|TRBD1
TGTGCCAGCAGCGTGGGACAGCAGCCCCAGCATTTT
CASSVGQQPQHF
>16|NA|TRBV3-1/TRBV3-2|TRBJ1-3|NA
TGTGCCAGCAGCCAAGGAATAGGGATTCGTGGAAACACCATATATTTT
CASSQGIGIRGNTIYF
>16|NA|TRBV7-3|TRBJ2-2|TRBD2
TGTGCCAGCAGCCCCTCCCGGGCGGGAGGCCCCGGGGAGCTGTTTTTT
CASSPSRAGGPGELFF
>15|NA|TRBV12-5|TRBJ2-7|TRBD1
TGTGCTAGTGGTTTGGCTGGACAGGGCTACGACGAGCAGTACTTC
CASGLAGQGYDEQYF
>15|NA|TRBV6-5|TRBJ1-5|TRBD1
TGTGCCAGCAGTTACGGCGGCAGGGGGCATCAGCCCCAGCATTTT
CASSYGGRGHQPQHF
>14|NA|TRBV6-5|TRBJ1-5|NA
TGTGCCAGCAGTTACGATAGGGGCAATCAGCCCCAGCATTTT
CASSYDRGNQPQHF
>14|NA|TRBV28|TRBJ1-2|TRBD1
TGTGCCAGCAGTTTGCAGGGGGCCAAGCGAAGCTACACCTTC
CASSLQGAKRSYTF
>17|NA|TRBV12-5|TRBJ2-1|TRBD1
TGTGCTAGTGGTTTGGTACTCGGGCACAGGGGGCAGAATGAGCAGTTCTTC
CASGLVLGHRGQNEQFF
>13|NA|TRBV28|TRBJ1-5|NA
TGTGCCAGCACCTACACTTGGGGGGGCGGCCAGCATTTT
CASTYTWGGGQHF
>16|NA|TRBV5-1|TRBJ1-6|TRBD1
TGCGCCAGCAGATTTACAGGGGGTCGTGGTAATTCACCCCTCCACTTT
CASRFTGGRGNSPLHF
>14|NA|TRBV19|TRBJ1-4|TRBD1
TGTGCCAGTAGTGCCGGGACAGCTAATGAAAAACTGTTTTTT
CASSAGTANEKLFF
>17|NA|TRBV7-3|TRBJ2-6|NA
TGTGCCAGCAGCCTGGACAGCACCTACTCTGGGGCCAACGTCCTGACTTTC
CASSLDSTYSGANVLTF
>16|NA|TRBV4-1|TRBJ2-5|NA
TGCGCCAGCAGCCTCAACCCAGCTAGCATCCAAGAGACCCAGTACTTC
CASSLNPASIQETQYF
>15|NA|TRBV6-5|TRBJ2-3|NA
TGTGCCAGCAGTTACGGCGGAGGCCGCACAGATACGCAGTATTTT
CASSYGGGRTDTQYF
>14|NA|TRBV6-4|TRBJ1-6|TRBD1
TGTGCCAGCAGTGCCGGACAGGGACCGACCCCCCTCCACTTT
CASSAGQGPTPLHF
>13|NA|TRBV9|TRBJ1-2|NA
TGTGCCAGCAGCGCCCCCGATAGCTATGGCTACACCTTC
CASSAPDSYGYTF
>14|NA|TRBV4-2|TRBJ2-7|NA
TGTGCCAGCAGCCCCCGGCACGGTTCCTACGAGCAGTACTTC
CASSPRHGSYEQYF
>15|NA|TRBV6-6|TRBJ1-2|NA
TGTGCCAGCAGATTAACCAGAGATTCTAACTATGGCTACACCTTC
CASRLTRDSNYGYTF
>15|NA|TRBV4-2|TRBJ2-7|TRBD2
TGTGCCAGCAGCCGGGAAACCGGGAGGGCCTACGAGCAGTACTTC
CASSRETGRAYEQYF
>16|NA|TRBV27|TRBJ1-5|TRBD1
TGTGCCAGCAGACCCAGCCAGGGGGATGGCAATCAGCCCCAGCATTTT
CASRPSQGDGNQPQHF
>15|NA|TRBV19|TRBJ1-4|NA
TGTGCCAGTACTCTCACACAGGGACGTAATGAAAAACTGTTTTTT
CASTLTQGRNEKLFF
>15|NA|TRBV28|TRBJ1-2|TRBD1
TGTGCCAGCAGTTTCATCGCGGCAGGGGGCTATGGCTACACCTTC
CASSFIAAGGYGYTF
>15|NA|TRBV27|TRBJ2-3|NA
TGTGCCAGCAGTATAGACAGGAAGAGCACAGATACGCAGTATTTT
CASSIDRKSTDTQYF
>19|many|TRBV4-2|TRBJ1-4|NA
TGTGCCAGCAGCCAAGAAGGGCCCCCGGGGGGCGAAACTAATGAAAAACTGTTTTTT
CASSQEGPPGGETNEKLFF
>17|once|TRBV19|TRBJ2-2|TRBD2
TGTGCCAGTAGTCCCCGTGGGAGGGCAGAGAACACCGGGGAGCTGTTTTTT
CASSPRGRAENTGELFF
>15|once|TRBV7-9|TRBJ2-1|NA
TGTGCCAGCAGCCGTGACACAACGGCCTACAATGAGCAGTTCTTC
CASSRDTTAYNEQFF
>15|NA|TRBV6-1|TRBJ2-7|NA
TGTGCCAGCAGTGAAAGATTCGGGACCTCCTACGAGCAGTACTTC
CASSERFGTSYEQYF
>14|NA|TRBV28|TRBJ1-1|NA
TGTGCCAGCATCCAAGGGGGGATCCTCTCGGAAGCTTTCTTT
CASIQGGILSEAFF
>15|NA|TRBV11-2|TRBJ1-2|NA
TGTGCCAGCAGCTTCGGCCCCGAAGCTAACTATGGCTACACCTTC
CASSFGPEANYGYTF
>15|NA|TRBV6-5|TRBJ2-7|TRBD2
TGTGCCAGCAGACGGACTAGCGGGGGGGCCTACGAGCAGTACTTC
CASRRTSGGAYEQYF
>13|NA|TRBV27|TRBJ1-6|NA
TGTGCCAGTTCGACAAACTATAATTCACCCCTCCACTTT
CASSTNYNSPLHF
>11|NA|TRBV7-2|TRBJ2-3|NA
TGTGCCAGCAGCGCCCTTCGTGAGCAGTATTTT
CASSALREQYF
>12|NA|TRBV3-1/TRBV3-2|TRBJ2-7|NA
TGTGCCAGCAGCCATCTTCACTACGAGCAGTACTTC
CASSHLHYEQYF
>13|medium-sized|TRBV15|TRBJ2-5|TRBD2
TGTGCCACCAGCCCGGGACTAGGTTTCGCCCAGTACTTC
CATSPGLGFAQYF
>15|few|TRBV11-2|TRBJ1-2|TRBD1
TGTGCCAGCAGCTCCCGGGACAGAAGCCCCTATGGCTACACCTTC
CASSSRDRSPYGYTF
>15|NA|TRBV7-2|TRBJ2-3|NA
TGTGCCAGCAGCCCCCAATATCTTAGCACAGATACGCAGTATTTT
CASSPQYLSTDTQYF
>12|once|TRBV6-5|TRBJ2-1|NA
TGTGCCAGCAACGTGAAGGCTTTCGGGCAGTTCTTC
CASNVKAFGQFF